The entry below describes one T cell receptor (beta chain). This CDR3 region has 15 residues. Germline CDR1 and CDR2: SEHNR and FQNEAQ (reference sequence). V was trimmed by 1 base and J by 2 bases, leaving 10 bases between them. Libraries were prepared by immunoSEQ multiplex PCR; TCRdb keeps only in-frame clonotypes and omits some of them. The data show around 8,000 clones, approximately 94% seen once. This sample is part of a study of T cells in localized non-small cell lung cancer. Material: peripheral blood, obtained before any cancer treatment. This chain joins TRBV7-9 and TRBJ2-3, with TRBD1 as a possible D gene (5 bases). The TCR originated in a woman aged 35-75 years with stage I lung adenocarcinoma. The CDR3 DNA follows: TGTGCCAGCAGCTTAGGCTACAGGAACACAGATACGCAGTATTTT. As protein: CASSLGYRNTDTQYF. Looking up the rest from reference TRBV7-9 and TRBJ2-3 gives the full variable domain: DTGVSQNPRHKITKRGQNVTFRCDPISEHNRLYWYRQTLGQGPEFLTYFQNEAQLEKSRLLSDRFSAERPKGSFSTLEIQRTEQGDSAMYLCASSLGYRNTDTQYFGPGTRLTVL.